This TCR beta chain was profiled in a study of T cell responses to AZD1222 COVID-19 vaccine. Sequencing was performed with immunoSEQ multiplex PCR; in TCRdb, only in-frame clones are kept and a portion is missing. The sample lists over 100,000 clones; about nine tenths were seen once. The clonotype was recovered from an adult in good health. Sequencing used peripheral blood, obtained on day 0 of AZD1222 vaccination.

The CDR3 here is CATSDPMNTEAFF. CDR3 in DNA: TGTGCCACCAGTGACCCCATGAACACTGAAGCTTTCTTT. The chain joins TRBV24-1 to TRBJ1-1; no firm D call. This CDR3 has 13 residues. The germline gives CDR1 KGHDR, CDR2 SFDVKD. V was cut by 4 bases and J by 0 bases, with 5 bases left in between.